These T cell receptor beta chains were read from a single sample in a study of blood T cell repertoires in COVID-19. Assay used: immunoSEQ multiplex PCR; TCRdb lists only in-frame clones, some missing. The table shows 300,000 to 400,000 clones, with approximately 87% occurring only once. Material for sequencing was PBMCs or T cells enriched from blood (not recorded which). The receptors originated from a woman aged 30 to 39 with acute COVID-19. CDR3s include the opening cysteine and the closing phenylalanine or tryptophan. The order of the fields is V gene, J gene, clone size, D gene, CDR3 protein, CDR3 DNA. The D gene is left open where the match is weak. Clone size is given for some rows only: seen once, a few or many times, or a class if the clone is expanded.

v_gene: TRBV10-3
j_gene: TRBJ2-3
abundance: NA
d_gene: TRBD2
CDR3aa: CAISESPSGGTDTQYF
CDR3nt: TGTGCCATCAGTGAGTCCCCTAGCGGAGGCACAGATACGCAGTATTTT

v_gene: TRBV19
j_gene: TRBJ1-1
abundance: NA
d_gene: NA
CDR3aa: CASTGQLDTEAFF
CDR3nt: TGTGCCAGTACTGGACAGCTGGACACTGAAGCTTTCTTT

v_gene: TRBV5-1
j_gene: TRBJ2-1
abundance: NA
d_gene: NA
CDR3aa: CASSLEVVAAEQFF
CDR3nt: TGCGCCAGCAGCTTGGAGGTAGTAGCCGCCGAGCAGTTCTTC

v_gene: TRBV21-1
j_gene: TRBJ1-6
abundance: NA
d_gene: NA
CDR3aa: CATGTGPAENSPLHF
CDR3nt: TGTGCCACCGGGACAGGGCCCGCGGAAAATTCACCCCTCCACTTT

v_gene: TRBV18
j_gene: TRBJ2-5
abundance: NA
d_gene: TRBD2
CDR3aa: CASSQTSGQETQYF
CDR3nt: TGTGCCAGCTCGCAGACTAGCGGGCAAGAGACCCAGTACTTC

v_gene: TRBV9
j_gene: TRBJ1-1
abundance: NA
d_gene: NA
CDR3aa: CASSRLPRRVNTEAFF
CDR3nt: TGTGCCAGCAGCAGACTCCCTAGGAGGGTGAACACTGAAGCTTTCTTT

v_gene: TRBV7-2
j_gene: TRBJ1-2
abundance: NA
d_gene: NA
CDR3aa: CASSLDSGEGYGYTF
CDR3nt: TGTGCCAGCAGCTTAGATTCAGGGGAGGGATATGGCTACACCTTC

v_gene: TRBV4-2
j_gene: TRBJ1-3
abundance: NA
d_gene: NA
CDR3aa: CASSPRAGPREGPTGNTIYF
CDR3nt: TGTGCCAGCAGCCCGCGGGCCGGACCACGAGAGGGTCCAACTGGAAACACCATATATTTT

v_gene: TRBV2
j_gene: TRBJ2-1
abundance: NA
d_gene: TRBD1
CDR3aa: CASSRQGTAYNEQFF
CDR3nt: TGTGCCAGCAGCAGACAGGGTACTGCCTACAATGAGCAGTTCTTC

v_gene: TRBV7-2
j_gene: TRBJ2-3
abundance: NA
d_gene: TRBD2
CDR3aa: CASSLRSGGATGDTQYF
CDR3nt: TGTGCCAGCAGCTTGAGGAGCGGGGGGGCCACGGGAGATACGCAGTATTTT

v_gene: TRBV19
j_gene: TRBJ2-5
abundance: NA
d_gene: NA
CDR3aa: CASSIAGLETQYF
CDR3nt: TGTGCCAGTAGTATAGCCGGGTTGGAGACCCAGTACTTC

v_gene: TRBV7-2
j_gene: TRBJ1-2
abundance: NA
d_gene: TRBD1
CDR3aa: CASSLRGQAYYGYTF
CDR3nt: TGTGCCAGCAGCTTACGAGGACAGGCCTACTATGGCTACACCTTC

v_gene: TRBV28
j_gene: TRBJ2-1
abundance: NA
d_gene: TRBD1
CDR3aa: CASRPTGTGQFF
CDR3nt: TGTGCCAGCAGACCCACCGGGACAGGGCAGTTCTTC

v_gene: TRBV30
j_gene: TRBJ2-3
abundance: NA
d_gene: NA
CDR3aa: CAWSSERVDTQYF
CDR3nt: TGTGCCTGGAGTTCCGAGAGGGTAGATACGCAGTATTTT

v_gene: TRBV5-1
j_gene: TRBJ2-1
abundance: NA
d_gene: TRBD2
CDR3aa: CASSLGLAGGPYNEQFF
CDR3nt: TGCGCCAGCAGCTTGGGACTAGCGGGGGGACCCTACAATGAGCAGTTCTTC

v_gene: TRBV29-1
j_gene: TRBJ2-7
abundance: NA
d_gene: NA
CDR3aa: CSVTERGSYEQYF
CDR3nt: TGCAGCGTAACAGAAAGGGGCTCCTACGAGCAGTACTTC

v_gene: TRBV7-9
j_gene: TRBJ1-2
abundance: NA
d_gene: NA
CDR3aa: CASSFQGNNYGYTF
CDR3nt: TGTGCCAGCAGCTTTCAGGGGAACAACTATGGCTACACCTTC

v_gene: TRBV6-5
j_gene: TRBJ1-6
abundance: NA
d_gene: TRBD1
CDR3aa: CASSRQGGDNSPLHF
CDR3nt: TGTGCCAGCAGTCGACAGGGGGGCGATAATTCACCCCTCCACTTT

v_gene: TRBV2
j_gene: TRBJ1-2
abundance: NA
d_gene: TRBD1
CDR3aa: CASSVEQGNYGYTF
CDR3nt: TGTGCCAGCTCGGTGGAACAGGGGAACTATGGCTACACCTTC

v_gene: TRBV7-3
j_gene: TRBJ2-1
abundance: NA
d_gene: TRBD1
CDR3aa: CASSSGQGEGNEQFF
CDR3nt: TGTGCCAGCAGCTCTGGACAGGGGGAGGGCAATGAGCAGTTCTTC

v_gene: TRBV5-1
j_gene: TRBJ2-2
abundance: NA
d_gene: TRBD1
CDR3aa: CASSRQNRDRVNTGELFF
CDR3nt: TGCGCCAGCAGCCGACAGAACCGGGACAGGGTGAACACCGGGGAGCTGTTTTTT

v_gene: TRBV18
j_gene: TRBJ2-1
abundance: NA
d_gene: TRBD1
CDR3aa: CASSPGTGSYNEQFF
CDR3nt: TGTGCCAGCTCACCCGGGACAGGGAGCTACAATGAGCAGTTCTTC

v_gene: TRBV28
j_gene: TRBJ1-3
abundance: NA
d_gene: TRBD1
CDR3aa: CASSVDRGSGNTIYF
CDR3nt: TGTGCCAGCAGTGTCGACAGGGGGTCTGGAAACACCATATATTTT

v_gene: TRBV7-2
j_gene: TRBJ1-5
abundance: NA
d_gene: NA
CDR3aa: CASSSDSGFDQPQHF
CDR3nt: TGTGCCAGCAGCTCCGACTCCGGGTTCGACCAGCCCCAGCATTTT

v_gene: TRBV27
j_gene: TRBJ1-2
abundance: NA
d_gene: TRBD1
CDR3aa: CASSLMHPGGSGGYTF
CDR3nt: TGTGCCAGCAGTTTAATGCACCCAGGGGGCTCAGGTGGCTACACCTTC

v_gene: TRBV10-3
j_gene: TRBJ1-6
abundance: NA
d_gene: TRBD1
CDR3aa: CAISEWGQGGSPLHF
CDR3nt: TGTGCCATCAGTGAGTGGGGACAGGGTGGATCACCCCTCCACTTT

v_gene: TRBV6-4
j_gene: TRBJ2-1
abundance: NA
d_gene: TRBD2
CDR3aa: CASSDSAGVSYNEQFF
CDR3nt: TGTGCCAGCAGTGACTCCGCGGGGGTATCCTACAATGAGCAGTTCTTC

v_gene: TRBV4-1
j_gene: TRBJ1-2
abundance: once
d_gene: TRBD1
CDR3aa: CASSQVAGQGSGYGYTF
CDR3nt: TGCGCCAGCAGCCAGGTAGCGGGACAGGGGTCGGGCTATGGCTACACCTTC

v_gene: TRBV7-3
j_gene: TRBJ2-1
abundance: NA
d_gene: TRBD1
CDR3aa: CASSFQGQGAITSYNEQFF
CDR3nt: TGTGCCAGCAGCTTCCAGGGACAGGGGGCAATTACCTCCTACAATGAGCAGTTCTTC

v_gene: TRBV7-8
j_gene: TRBJ2-1
abundance: few
d_gene: NA
CDR3aa: CASSLDFRAYYNEQFF
CDR3nt: TGTGCCAGCAGCTTAGATTTCAGGGCGTATTACAATGAGCAGTTCTTC

v_gene: TRBV5-6
j_gene: TRBJ1-2
abundance: NA
d_gene: NA
CDR3aa: CASSSSYRVYGYTF
CDR3nt: TGTGCCAGCAGCTCGTCGTACCGGGTATATGGCTACACCTTC

v_gene: TRBV7-2
j_gene: TRBJ1-5
abundance: NA
d_gene: NA
CDR3aa: CASSLFPGGIDNQPQHF
CDR3nt: TGTGCCAGCAGCTTATTTCCGGGGGGGATTGACAATCAGCCCCAGCATTTT

v_gene: TRBV6-2/TRBV6-3
j_gene: TRBJ1-6
abundance: once
d_gene: TRBD1
CDR3aa: CASSYGGTGTNNSPLHF
CDR3nt: TGTGCCAGCAGTTATGGTGGGACAGGGACGAATAATTCACCCCTCCACTTT

v_gene: TRBV7-8
j_gene: TRBJ2-3
abundance: NA
d_gene: NA
CDR3aa: CASSLDTVSTDTQYF
CDR3nt: TGTGCCAGCAGCTTAGATACAGTGAGCACAGATACGCAGTATTTT

v_gene: TRBV29-1
j_gene: TRBJ1-5
abundance: NA
d_gene: TRBD1
CDR3aa: CSAQGVNQPQHF
CDR3nt: TGCAGCGCTCAGGGGGTCAATCAGCCCCAGCATTTT

v_gene: TRBV29-1
j_gene: TRBJ1-1
abundance: NA
d_gene: NA
CDR3aa: CSVRSETEAFF
CDR3nt: TGCAGCGTTAGATCGGAGACTGAAGCTTTCTTT

v_gene: TRBV24-1
j_gene: TRBJ2-2
abundance: NA
d_gene: NA
CDR3aa: CATSDLSFVAGELFF
CDR3nt: TGTGCCACCAGTGATTTAAGTTTTGTAGCCGGGGAGCTGTTTTTT

v_gene: TRBV14
j_gene: TRBJ1-1
abundance: NA
d_gene: NA
CDR3aa: CASSETGLEAFF
CDR3nt: TGTGCCAGCAGCGAAACAGGGCTTGAAGCTTTCTTT

v_gene: TRBV3-1/TRBV3-2
j_gene: TRBJ2-1
abundance: NA
d_gene: NA
CDR3aa: CASSQERGLTYNEQFF
CDR3nt: TGTGCCAGCAGCCAAGAACGGGGACTCACCTACAATGAGCAGTTCTTC

v_gene: TRBV5-5
j_gene: TRBJ2-7
abundance: NA
d_gene: TRBD1
CDR3aa: CASSSGTGAYEQYF
CDR3nt: TGTGCCAGCAGTTCCGGGACAGGGGCCTACGAGCAGTACTTC

v_gene: TRBV10-3
j_gene: TRBJ2-5
abundance: NA
d_gene: NA
CDR3aa: CAISDRAGETQYF
CDR3nt: TGTGCCATCAGTGACAGGGCCGGAGAGACCCAGTACTTC

v_gene: TRBV29-1
j_gene: TRBJ1-4
abundance: NA
d_gene: NA
CDR3aa: CSVYGGAAEKLFF
CDR3nt: TGCAGCGTGTACGGGGGGGCCGCTGAAAAACTGTTTTTT

v_gene: TRBV5-1
j_gene: TRBJ1-3
abundance: NA
d_gene: TRBD1
CDR3aa: CASSFIGQGGRSGNTIYF
CDR3nt: TGCGCCAGCAGCTTCATAGGACAGGGCGGTCGCTCTGGAAACACCATATATTTT

v_gene: TRBV28
j_gene: TRBJ2-6
abundance: NA
d_gene: NA
CDR3aa: CASSQQIGGAGANVLTF
CDR3nt: TGTGCCAGCAGTCAACAAATAGGGGGGGCTGGGGCCAACGTCCTGACTTTC

v_gene: TRBV9
j_gene: TRBJ1-3
abundance: NA
d_gene: NA
CDR3aa: CASSADLNSGNTIYF
CDR3nt: TGTGCCAGCAGCGCAGACTTAAACTCTGGAAACACCATATATTTT

v_gene: TRBV5-6
j_gene: TRBJ2-7
abundance: NA
d_gene: NA
CDR3aa: CASSFRGVFGAYEQYF
CDR3nt: TGTGCCAGCAGCTTTCGTGGAGTTTTCGGGGCCTACGAGCAGTACTTC

v_gene: TRBV6-6
j_gene: TRBJ1-2
abundance: NA
d_gene: NA
CDR3aa: CASSSGGFNYGYTF
CDR3nt: TGTGCCAGCAGTTCCGGAGGATTCAACTATGGCTACACCTTC

v_gene: TRBV6-6
j_gene: TRBJ1-4
abundance: NA
d_gene: NA
CDR3aa: CASSSQGATNEKLFF
CDR3nt: TGTGCCAGCAGTTCCCAAGGGGCAACTAATGAAAAACTGTTTTTT

v_gene: TRBV18
j_gene: TRBJ2-7
abundance: NA
d_gene: NA
CDR3aa: CASSPSSAAYEQYF
CDR3nt: TGTGCCAGCTCACCCTCCTCGGCGGCCTACGAGCAGTACTTC